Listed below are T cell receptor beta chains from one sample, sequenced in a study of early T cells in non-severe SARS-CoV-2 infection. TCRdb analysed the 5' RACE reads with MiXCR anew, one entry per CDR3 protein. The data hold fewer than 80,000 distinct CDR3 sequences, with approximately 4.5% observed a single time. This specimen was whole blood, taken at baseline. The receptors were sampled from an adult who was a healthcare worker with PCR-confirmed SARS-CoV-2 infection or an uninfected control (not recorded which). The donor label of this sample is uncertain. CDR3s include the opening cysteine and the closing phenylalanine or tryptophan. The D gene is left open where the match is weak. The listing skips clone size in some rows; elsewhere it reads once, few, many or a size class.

DNA: TGTGCCAGTAGTGTACCGGGACAGGGAGTACAGCCCCAGCATTTT
CDR3: CASSVPGQGVQPQHF
size: many
J: TRBJ1-5
D: TRBD1
V: TRBV19

DNA: TGTGCCAGCAGCTCAGAGATGAACACTGAAGCTTTCTTT
CDR3: CASSSEMNTEAFF
size: many
J: TRBJ1-1
D: -
V: TRBV7-6

DNA: TGTGCCATCAGATTTGGACAGGTCTACGAGCAGTACTTC
CDR3: CAIRFGQVYEQYF
size: many
J: TRBJ2-7
D: TRBD1
V: TRBV10-3

DNA: TGCAGCGCCGGACGAGGGACAGGGGAGACCCAGTACTTC
CDR3: CSAGRGTGETQYF
size: many
J: TRBJ2-5
D: TRBD1
V: TRBV29-1

DNA: TGTGCCAGCAGACGAGGGGATGGACAGCTGAATGAAAAACTGTTTTTT
CDR3: CASRRGDGQLNEKLFF
size: -
J: TRBJ1-4
D: -
V: TRBV7-9

DNA: TGTGCCAGCAGTTCATCAAAAATCGGGGGGCACGAGCAGTACTTC
CDR3: CASSSSKIGGHEQYF
size: many
J: TRBJ2-7
D: -
V: TRBV6-2/TRBV6-3

DNA: TGTGCCAGCAGCTTGGTGTCCCTTACCCAAGAGACCCAGTACTTC
CDR3: CASSLVSLTQETQYF
size: few
J: TRBJ2-5
D: -
V: TRBV5-4

DNA: TGTGCCACCAGTGCCATGGACGTGAACACTGAAGCTTTCTTT
CDR3: CATSAMDVNTEAFF
size: -
J: TRBJ1-1
D: -
V: TRBV24-1

DNA: TGTGCCAGCAGCCCAGGGGTCTTAAACTATGGCTACACCTTC
CDR3: CASSPGVLNYGYTF
size: many
J: TRBJ1-2
D: -
V: TRBV5-6

DNA: TGTGCCAGCAGTTCGGTCGGGCTGAACACTGAAGCTTTCTTT
CDR3: CASSSVGLNTEAFF
size: many
J: TRBJ1-1
D: -
V: TRBV12-3/TRBV12-4

DNA: TGTGCCAGCAGTTCCTGGACGGCGAACACCGGGGAGCTGTTTTTT
CDR3: CASSSWTANTGELFF
size: few
J: TRBJ2-2
D: -
V: TRBV27

DNA: TGTGCCAGCAGCCAAGAAGTTGGAACTCCACAATATACGCAGTATTTT
CDR3: CASSQEVGTPQYTQYF
size: many
J: TRBJ2-3
D: -
V: TRBV4-2

DNA: TGTGCCAGCAGCTCCCAAGAACCTGGTGATCGGTATTTT
CDR3: CASSSQEPGDRYF
size: few
J: TRBJ2-3
D: -
V: TRBV7-2

DNA: TGTGCCAGCAGCCGCAGGGACGGCCTTAATTCACCCCTCCACTTT
CDR3: CASSRRDGLNSPLHF
size: few
J: TRBJ1-6
D: -
V: TRBV7-9

DNA: TGCGCCAGCAGCCCGGGACAAGAATACCAAGAGACCCAGTACTTC
CDR3: CASSPGQEYQETQYF
size: -
J: TRBJ2-5
D: -
V: TRBV5-1

DNA: TGTGCCAGCCATCAGGGTAGCGCCGGGGAGCTGTTTTTT
CDR3: CASHQGSAGELFF
size: few
J: TRBJ2-2
D: -
V: TRBV12-3/TRBV12-4

DNA: TGTGCCAGTAGTTCTCCCCGCAGGTTCGGTGGCTACACCTTC
CDR3: CASSSPRRFGGYTF
size: few
J: TRBJ1-2
D: -
V: TRBV19

DNA: TGTGCCAGCAGTCGACTAGCGAGCACAGATACGCAGTATTTT
CDR3: CASSRLASTDTQYF
size: many
J: TRBJ2-3
D: TRBD2
V: TRBV6-2/TRBV6-3

DNA: TGTGCCAGCAGCTTAAGCCGGGTGGATCAGCCCCAGCATTTT
CDR3: CASSLSRVDQPQHF
size: many
J: TRBJ1-5
D: -
V: TRBV7-2

DNA: TGTGCCAGCAGCCCCGGGACAGGGCTTAATGAAAAACTGTTTTTT
CDR3: CASSPGTGLNEKLFF
size: few
J: TRBJ1-4
D: TRBD1
V: TRBV5-6

DNA: TGTGCCAGCAGCTTAGATTTAGGACTAGGAGGGAGCACAGATACGCAGTATTTT
CDR3: CASSLDLGLGGSTDTQYF
size: -
J: TRBJ2-3
D: TRBD2
V: TRBV7-8